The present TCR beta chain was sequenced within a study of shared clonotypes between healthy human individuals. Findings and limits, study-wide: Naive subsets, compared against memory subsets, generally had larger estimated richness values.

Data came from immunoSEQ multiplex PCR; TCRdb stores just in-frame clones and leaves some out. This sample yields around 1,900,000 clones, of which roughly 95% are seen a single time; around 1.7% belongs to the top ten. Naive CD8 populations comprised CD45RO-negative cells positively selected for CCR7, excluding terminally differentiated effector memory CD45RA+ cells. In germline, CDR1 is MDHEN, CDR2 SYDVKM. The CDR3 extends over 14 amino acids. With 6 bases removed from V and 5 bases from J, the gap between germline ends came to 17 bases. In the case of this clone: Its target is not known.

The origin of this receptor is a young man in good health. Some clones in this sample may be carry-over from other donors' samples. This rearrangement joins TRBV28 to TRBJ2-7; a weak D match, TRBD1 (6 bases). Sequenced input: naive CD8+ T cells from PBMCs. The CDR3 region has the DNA TGTGCCAGCAGCCCAGGGGTCAGGTCCCACGAGCAGTACTTC. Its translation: CASSPGVRSHEQYF.